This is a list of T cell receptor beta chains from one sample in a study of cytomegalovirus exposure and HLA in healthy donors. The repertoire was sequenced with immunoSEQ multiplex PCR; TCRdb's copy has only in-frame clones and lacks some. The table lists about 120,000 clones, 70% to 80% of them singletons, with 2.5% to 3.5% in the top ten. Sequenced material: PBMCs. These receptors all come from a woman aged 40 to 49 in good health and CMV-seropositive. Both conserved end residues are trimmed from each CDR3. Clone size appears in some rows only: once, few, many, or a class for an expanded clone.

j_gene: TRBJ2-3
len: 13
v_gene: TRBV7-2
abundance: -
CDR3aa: ASSLVAGVTDTQY

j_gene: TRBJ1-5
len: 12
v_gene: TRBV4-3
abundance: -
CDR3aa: ASSSDRRNQPQH

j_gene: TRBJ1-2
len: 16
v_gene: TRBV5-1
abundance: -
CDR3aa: ASSFSSPGSTLNYGYT

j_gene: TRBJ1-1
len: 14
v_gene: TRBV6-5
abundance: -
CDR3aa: ASSSGQGAMNTEAF

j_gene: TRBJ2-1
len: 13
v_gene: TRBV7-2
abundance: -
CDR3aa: ASSLFASGGNEQF

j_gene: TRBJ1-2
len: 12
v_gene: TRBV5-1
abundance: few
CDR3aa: ASSLVTGNYGYT

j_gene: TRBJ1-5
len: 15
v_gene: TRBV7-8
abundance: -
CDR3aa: ASSLSPDSYSNQPQH

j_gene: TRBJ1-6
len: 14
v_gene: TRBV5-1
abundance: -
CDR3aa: ASSLFRDRGNSPLH

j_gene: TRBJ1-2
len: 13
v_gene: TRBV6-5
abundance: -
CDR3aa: ASRPLDREAYGYT

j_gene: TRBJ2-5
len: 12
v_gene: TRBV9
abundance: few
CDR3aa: ASSARANQETQY

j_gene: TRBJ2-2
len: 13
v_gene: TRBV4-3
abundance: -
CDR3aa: ASSQRSGDTGELF

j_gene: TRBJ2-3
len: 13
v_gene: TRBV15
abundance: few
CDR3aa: ATSSPNRGKDTQY

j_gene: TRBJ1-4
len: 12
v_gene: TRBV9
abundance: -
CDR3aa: ASSPGTSDEKLF

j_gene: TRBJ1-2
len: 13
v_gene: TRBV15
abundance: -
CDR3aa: ATSRDKDRDYGYT